The entry that follows covers one TCR beta chain sequence. Its antigen is undetermined. This entry comes from a study of CD8 T cells in ankylosing spondylitis. Study conclusions and caveats: Seemingly distinctive of ankylosing spondylitis blood was a TCR beta motif formed by eight highly homologous variants. Disease-associated clonotypes exhibited CD8+ identity and were relatively infrequent in peripheral blood. Past research had described some motif variants in reactive arthritis synovial fluid and blood. The clones that were linked to disease were reported to be significantly enriched in matched synovial fluid samples from ankylosing spondylitis patients.

Trimming took off 6 bases at V and 4 bases at J, with 7 bases between the two ends. There are 13 residues in the CDR3. CDR1 ENHRY and CDR2 SYGVKD come from the germline V gene. For TCR beta, libraries came from quantitative 5'-RACE with molecular barcodes. TCRdb itself ran the 5' RACE reads through MiXCR, one entry per CDR3 protein. The repertoire holds about 800,000 distinct CDR3 sequences, with about 11% as singletons. This receptor was taken from a male donor with ankylosing spondylitis. Material: blood, either unsorted or a sorted T cell fraction (not recorded which). This chain links TRBV10-3 with TRBJ2-6; tentative D call: TRBD1 (6 bases). CDR3 residues: CAIRGAGANVLTF. The DNA for the CDR3 is TGTGCCATCAGGGGGGCCGGGGCCAACGTCCTGACTTTC.